This is a list of T cell receptor beta chains from one sample in a study of CD8 T cells in Susac syndrome. Using its own MiXCR run on the immunoSEQ multiplex PCR reads, TCRdb lists one record per CDR3 protein. The table includes approximately 180,000 distinct CDR3 sequences, approximately 96% detected once. Sequencing used CD4+ T cells from PBMCs. Receptors were obtained from a human donor with multiple sclerosis. CDR3s include the opening cysteine and the closing phenylalanine or tryptophan. D genes are given only for firm matches. Not all rows give a size; the values are once, few, many and, for expanded clones, a class.

v_gene	j_gene	d_gene	abundance	CDR3nt	CDR3aa
TRBV3-1	TRBJ1-1	NA	once	TGTGCCAGCAGCCAAGGAGACAGGCGGTGGGCTTTCTTT	CASSQGDRRWAFF
TRBV2	TRBJ1-2	NA	NA	TGTGCCAGCAGTGACTTGGGCAGTTACTATGGCTACACCTTC	CASSDLGSYYGYTF
TRBV20-1	TRBJ2-7	TRBD1	NA	TGCAGTGCTGGGGACAAAACCGGACAGGGGGTCGGGGAGCAGTACTTC	CSAGDKTGQGVGEQYF
TRBV29-1	TRBJ2-2	NA	NA	TGCAGCGTCAGAGGACCCGGGGAGCTGTTTTTT	CSVRGPGELFF
TRBV5-6	TRBJ2-7	NA	NA	TGTGCCAGCAGCGGGACGGGAAGGAGTACCTACGAGCAGTACTTC	CASSGTGRSTYEQYF
TRBV3-1	TRBJ1-6	NA	once	TGTGCCAGCAGCCAAGGGGGTGCTACTAATTCACCCCTCCACTTT	CASSQGGATNSPLHF
TRBV19	TRBJ2-1	NA	NA	TGTGCCAGTACCCCGGGACTTGGGTCTGGTGAGCAGTTCTTC	CASTPGLGSGEQFF
TRBV28	TRBJ1-5	TRBD1	NA	TGTGCCAGCAGTTTCGCAGACAGGGTCGGTCAGCCCCAGCATTTT	CASSFADRVGQPQHF
TRBV29-1	TRBJ2-7	NA	NA	TGCAGCGTGAGGGACAATCTCTACGAGCAGTACTTC	CSVRDNLYEQYF
TRBV4-2	TRBJ1-5	NA	NA	TGTGCCAGCAGCCAAGATTTTGTGCGAGATCAGCCCCAGCATTTT	CASSQDFVRDQPQHF
TRBV12-3/TRBV12-4	TRBJ2-3	NA	once	TGTGCCAGCAGTTTAGCGGGGGAGAACACAGATACGCAGTATTTT	CASSLAGENTDTQYF
TRBV27	TRBJ2-4	NA	NA	TGTGCCAGCAGTTTAACGAGGGGCAACATTCAGTACTTC	CASSLTRGNIQYF
TRBV12-5	TRBJ1-5	TRBD1	NA	TGTGCTAGTGGTTTGGGTGGACAGGAGCTTAGCAATCAGCCCCAGCATTTT	CASGLGGQELSNQPQHF
TRBV7-8	TRBJ2-2	TRBD1	NA	TGTGCCAGCAGACAGACAGGGGCCAGGAACACCGGGGAGCTGTTTTTT	CASRQTGARNTGELFF
TRBV30	TRBJ1-5	NA	NA	TGTGCCTGGAGCCAAAACCCGGGACGGCCAAATCAGCCCCAGCATTTT	CAWSQNPGRPNQPQHF
TRBV19	TRBJ2-3	TRBD2	NA	TGTGCCAGTAGGACTAGCGGGAGCACAGATACGCAGTATTTT	CASRTSGSTDTQYF
TRBV7-9	TRBJ2-7	TRBD1	NA	TGTGCCAGCAGCTCGGGGACAGGAGGACGGAGAACCTACGAGCAGTACTTC	CASSSGTGGRRTYEQYF
TRBV12-5	TRBJ2-6	NA	NA	TGTGCTAGTAGCCCTGGAGGGGCCAACGTCCTGACTTTC	CASSPGGANVLTF
TRBV28	TRBJ1-1	NA	NA	TGTGCCAGCATCGGAGGACCGAACACTGAAGCTTTCTTT	CASIGGPNTEAFF
TRBV10-3	TRBJ1-2	NA	NA	TGTGCCATCAGTGAGGGGGGAGCAGGGTACCGCTATGGCTACACCTTC	CAISEGGAGYRYGYTF
TRBV4-2	TRBJ1-1	TRBD1	once	TGTGCCAGCAGCTCCGATACGGACAGGGGGGGAACTGAAGCTTTCTTT	CASSSDTDRGGTEAFF
TRBV7-2	TRBJ1-5	NA	NA	TGTGCCAGCAGGTCCACGGGGGATCGCAATCAGCCCCAGCATTTT	CASRSTGDRNQPQHF
TRBV6-2/TRBV6-3	TRBJ2-7	NA	NA	TGTGCCAGCAGTTACTCCTCGATGGGGGCGGGGGAGCAGTACTTC	CASSYSSMGAGEQYF
TRBV3-1	TRBJ2-5	NA	NA	TGTGCCAGCAGCCAAGATCTTGGGGGGCGAGAGACCCAGTACTTC	CASSQDLGGRETQYF
TRBV5-4	TRBJ1-2	NA	NA	TGTGCCAGCAGCTTGGCGAGGATAGGGTACGACTATGGCTACACCTTC	CASSLARIGYDYGYTF
TRBV14	TRBJ2-3	NA	NA	TGTGCCAGCAGCCAAGATCGTCCGGTGGATACGCAGTATTTT	CASSQDRPVDTQYF
TRBV6-5	TRBJ2-6	NA	once	TGTGCCAGCGGGGGACTTTCCTCTGGGGCCAACGTCCTGACTTTC	CASGGLSSGANVLTF
TRBV29-1	TRBJ1-4	NA	NA	TGCAGCATCAGGAGAACGGATGAAAAACTGTTTTTT	CSIRRTDEKLFF
TRBV7-2	TRBJ1-6	NA	NA	TGTGCCAGCAGCCGCTTCTGGAGAGGGGATTCACCCCTCCACTTT	CASSRFWRGDSPLHF
TRBV5-6	TRBJ1-5	NA	NA	TGTGCCAGCAGCTTGGAAGGTGGGGAGCAGCCCCAGCATTTT	CASSLEGGEQPQHF
TRBV9	TRBJ1-4	NA	NA	TGTGCCAGCAGCGTAGCGGGGCAGGCTAATGAAAAACTGTTTTTT	CASSVAGQANEKLFF
TRBV7-2	TRBJ2-3	NA	NA	TGTGCCAGCAGCTTAGAATGGTCGGCAGATACGCAGTATTTT	CASSLEWSADTQYF
TRBV9	TRBJ2-2	TRBD1	NA	TGTGCCAGCAGCGTAGGGGCAGGGGGTACCGGGGAGCTGTTTTTT	CASSVGAGGTGELFF
TRBV12-3/TRBV12-4	TRBJ1-4	TRBD1	NA	TGTGCCAGCAGAGACAGGGGAAAACTGTTTTTT	CASRDRGKLFF
TRBV6-5	TRBJ2-7	NA	NA	TGTGCCAGCACCCAATACCAGGGGGGCGAGCAGTACTTC	CASTQYQGGEQYF
TRBV20-1	TRBJ2-1	TRBD2	NA	TGCAGTGCAAAGCGGGGTGAGCAGTTCTTC	CSAKRGEQFF
TRBV20-1	TRBJ2-3	TRBD2	NA	TGCAGTGCCTCTCCTCTAGCGGGGACAGATACGCAGTATTTT	CSASPLAGTDTQYF
TRBV20-1	TRBJ1-1	NA	NA	TGCAGTGCTAGATCCTGGGATGAAGCTTTCTTT	CSARSWDEAFF
TRBV29-1	TRBJ1-1	NA	NA	TGCAGCGCCGGGGGGATGGGAGGACAGGAAGCTTTCTTT	CSAGGMGGQEAFF
TRBV29-1	TRBJ2-1	TRBD2	NA	TGCAGCGTCGCGACTAGCGGGGGGGATTACAATGAGCAGTTCTTC	CSVATSGGDYNEQFF
TRBV7-9	TRBJ2-2	NA	NA	TGTGCCAGCACTCGGGTCACCGGGGAGCTGTTTTTT	CASTRVTGELFF
TRBV20-1	TRBJ2-7	NA	NA	TGCAGTGCTAGAGATAATCGGTACGAGCAGTACTTC	CSARDNRYEQYF